The source of this T cell receptor (beta chain) is a study of shared clonotypes between healthy human individuals (dated by TCRdb to about 2020). With regard to the full study: A few men and two women, aged 18 to 49 years, made up the cohort. To estimate repertoire size and how much clonotype sharing occurs between individuals, the study deeply sequenced the blood TCR repertoires of about five healthy adults. For each donor, CD4 naive and CD4 memory were each given three plates, CD8 naive was given two plates, and CD8 memory was given one plate. To increase sequencing depth and limit assay-specific biases, different laboratories used diverse techniques to prepare libraries and sequence TCR repertoires. Between about 0.85 and 10 billion PBMCs per donor were obtained by leukapheresis.

TCR CDR3 regions were amplified from genomic DNA by multiplex PCR using the deep immunoSEQ assay. For each cell subset, the extracted genomic DNA was distributed evenly across all wells of several immunoSEQ 96-well plates, and each plate served as one replicate. For sorted subsets, 200 to 250 ng of genomic DNA, equivalent to 30,000 or so T cell genomes, went into each replicate PCR. Purified libraries were measured with a Qubit 3.0 fluorometer, size-checked on a Bioanalyzer 2100, and measured again with the KAPA Library Quantification kit. Each immunoSEQ 96-well plate was sequenced on its own single-read 150-cycle Illumina NextSeq 550 flow cell. The published analysis was carried out like this. Because the immunoSEQ output included only junctional sequences and no quality scores, the filtering could not be the same as the filtering used for full-length reads. Sequences were annotated with PyIR, a Python wrapper for IgBLAST v1.9, using IMGT germline references to assign V/J genes and CDR3. Reads with weak V/J assignments (E-value above 1e-6), missing CDR3, stop codons, out-of-frame junctions, or ambiguous translated residues were removed. V3J clonotypes were defined as sequences sharing the same inferred V gene, J gene, and CDR3 amino acid sequence. Percentage overlap between repertoires was computed as shared unique clonotypes divided by the size of the smaller repertoire. Richness of each repertoire was evaluated using RTK rarefaction, the Chao1 estimator, and Recon v2.1 estimates of unobserved clonotypes. Generation probabilities were computed with OLGA for all TCRbeta clonotypes obtained by the gDNA method from several donors. TCRdb provides this immuneACCESS table in a form limited to in-frame rearrangements. Some clones are lacking; in checked studies, under half of them reflect an unresolved V gene, and why the rest are absent is not known. The D gene and trimming were derived from the DNA, and the V and J assignments and clone size from that table. The sample has 1.5 million to 2.5 million clones on record, 85% to 95% of them singletons. Of the sample, roughly 1% is held by the ten largest clones.

CDR1 and CDR2 are drawn from the germline V gene (reference sequence): SGHAT, FQDESV. The CDR3 runs 14 amino acids, cysteine and phenylalanine included. This entry keeps only the CDR3 DNA: 42 bases, framed from base 1. A distance of 12 bases separates the germline ends of V and J, which lose 1 base and 5 bases respectively. The paper as a whole reports these results and caveats: Because the study included only a small number of donors, the genetic and exposure-history diversity represented was limited. Compared with non-shared clonotypes, the clonotypes found in all four sorted-subset donors had higher generation probabilities. Only blood was sampled, and tissue TCR repertoires likely differ from those in blood. Even with the large sequencing depth, rarefaction of the sorted-subset datasets indicated that sequencing was incomplete. Based on pairwise subsampling, the degree of clonotype sharing among donors was expected to be affected by sequencing depth. Sharing across a few donors was observed for roughly 5.4% of naive CD4, under 4% of naive CD8, over 2% of memory CD4, and over 0.3% of memory CD8 clonotypes. Estimated clonotype richness was generally larger for naive than for memory subsets.

For the CD8 naive samples, CD45RO-negative cells were positively selected for CCR7, yielding a CD45RA+CCR7+ population from which TemRA cells were excluded. Donors were healthy HIV-negative adults with no recently reported acute infections or vaccinations. All donors were Caucasian adults living in Nashville, Tennessee, USA. Blood was obtained by leukapheresis, after which PBMCs were separated by Ficoll-Histopaque density gradient centrifugation and cryopreserved in liquid nitrogen vapor phase. Purity and quantity of every magnetically sorted T cell population were checked by analytical flow cytometry. Genomic DNA was isolated from every sorted fraction and measured by UV absorbance on a Nanodrop 2000c. Remarks on this clone: Its antigen is still unknown. Base-call qualities are not available, and no considerably larger clone is one nucleotide away.

Recombination linked TRBV11-1 to TRBJ2-7; the D gene is perhaps TRBD1, from 5 matching bases. The sequenced material came from naive CD8+ T cells sorted from blood. The cell subset or site label for this specimen denotes: CD45RA+CCR7+. The sequence was obtained from a man aged 18 to 30 in good health. The nucleotide sequence reads as follows: TGTGCCAGCAGCTTAGAACGGACATTGGACGAGCAGTACTTC. It is translated as CASSLERTLDEQYF.